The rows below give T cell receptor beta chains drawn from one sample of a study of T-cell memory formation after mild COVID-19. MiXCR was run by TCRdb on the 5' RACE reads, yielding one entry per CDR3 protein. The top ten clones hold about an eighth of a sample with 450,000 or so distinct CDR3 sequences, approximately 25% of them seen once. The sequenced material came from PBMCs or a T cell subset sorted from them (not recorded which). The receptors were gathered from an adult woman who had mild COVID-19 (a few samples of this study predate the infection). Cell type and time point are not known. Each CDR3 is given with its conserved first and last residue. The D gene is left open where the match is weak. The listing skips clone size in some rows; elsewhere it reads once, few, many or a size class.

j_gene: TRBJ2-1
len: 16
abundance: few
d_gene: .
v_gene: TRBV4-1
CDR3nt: TGCGCCAGCAGCCAAGTTGGAGTTGGCTCCTACAATGAGCAGTTCTTC
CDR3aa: CASSQVGVGSYNEQFF

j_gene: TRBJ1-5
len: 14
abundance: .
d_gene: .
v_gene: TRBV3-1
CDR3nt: TGTGCCAGCAGCCCCCTACAGGACAATCAGCCCCAGCATTTT
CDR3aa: CASSPLQDNQPQHF

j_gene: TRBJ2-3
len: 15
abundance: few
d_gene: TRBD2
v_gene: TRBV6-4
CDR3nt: TGTGCCAGCAGTGAAGGCGGGGGGGCCGCAGATACGCAGTATTTT
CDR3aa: CASSEGGGAADTQYF

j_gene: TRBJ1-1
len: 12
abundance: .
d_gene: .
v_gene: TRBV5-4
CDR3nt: TGTGCCAGCAGCTTAGGGTGGGCTGAAGCTTTCTTT
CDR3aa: CASSLGWAEAFF

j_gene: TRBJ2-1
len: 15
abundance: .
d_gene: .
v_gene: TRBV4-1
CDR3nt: TGCGCCAGCAGCCAAGTGGTACCTAGGCGGAATGAGCAGTTCTTC
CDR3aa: CASSQVVPRRNEQFF

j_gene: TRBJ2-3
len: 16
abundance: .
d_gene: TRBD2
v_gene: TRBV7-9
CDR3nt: TGTGCCAGCAGCTTGAGCGGGGGCCCCCACACAGATACGCAGTATTTT
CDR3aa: CASSLSGGPHTDTQYF

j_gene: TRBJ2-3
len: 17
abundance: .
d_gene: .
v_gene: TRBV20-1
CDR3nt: TGCAGTGCTAGAAGTCCAGGATTCAAGGGAGGCACAGATACGCAGTATTTT
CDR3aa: CSARSPGFKGGTDTQYF

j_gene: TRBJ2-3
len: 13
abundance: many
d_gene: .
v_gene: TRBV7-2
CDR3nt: TGTGCCAGCAGCTTACCCCCTACTGATACGCAGTATTTT
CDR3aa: CASSLPPTDTQYF

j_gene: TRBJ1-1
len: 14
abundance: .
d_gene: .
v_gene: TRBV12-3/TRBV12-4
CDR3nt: TGTGCCAGCAGTTTAGGATGGAAGGACACTGAAGCTTTCTTT
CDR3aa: CASSLGWKDTEAFF

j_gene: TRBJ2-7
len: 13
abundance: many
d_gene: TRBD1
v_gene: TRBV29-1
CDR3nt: TGCAGCGTGGGGACAGGGAGGTCAGGCGAGCAGTACTTC
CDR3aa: CSVGTGRSGEQYF

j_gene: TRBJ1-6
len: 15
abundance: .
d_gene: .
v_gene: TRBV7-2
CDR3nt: TGTGCCAGCAGCCCGGACAGTAACCTAATCTCACCCCTCCACTTT
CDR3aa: CASSPDSNLISPLHF